This T cell receptor beta chain was identified during a study of CD8 T cells in ankylosing spondylitis. The study, taken as a whole, reports: Disease-linked clones had a CD8+ phenotype and relatively low frequency in peripheral blood. Reportedly, significant enrichment of disease-linked clones occurred in matched ankylosing spondylitis synovial fluid. Earlier studies detected some motif variants in reactive arthritis synovial fluid and blood. One TCR beta motif, made up of eight highly homologous variants, appeared characteristic of ankylosing spondylitis blood.

For TCR beta, libraries came from quantitative 5'-RACE with molecular barcodes. Each CDR3 protein gets one entry after TCRdb re-called the 5' RACE reads with MiXCR. Of around 890,000 distinct CDR3 sequences listed, roughly 12% were seen once; the top ten hold 0.51%. This clonotype came up a few times. Its antigen is not known. J was trimmed by 2 bases and V by 2 bases; bases with no gene match: 4. Per the germline V gene, CDR1 is DFQATT and CDR2 is SNEGSKA (reference sequence). The CDR3 has 15 residues. This TCR came from a male donor with ankylosing spondylitis. Specimen: blood, either unsorted or a sorted T cell fraction (not recorded which). The chain combines TRBV20-1 with TRBJ1-1; TRBD1 agrees at 11 bases. CDR3 nucleotides: TGCAGTGCTAGACCCAGGACAGGGGGCAACACTGAAGCTTTCTTT. This codes for CSARPRTGGNTEAFF.